Listed here are 10 T cell receptor beta chains from one sample, sequenced in a study of CD8+CD57+ T cells in acquired aplastic anemia. The TCR beta profiling, which covered VDJ combination and CDR3 sequence, was carried out using genomic DNA as the template. From the reads, TCRdb called clonotypes with MiXCR, one entry per CDR3 protein. The profile shows 200,000 or so distinct CDR3 sequences, 65% of them singletons. It was patients with CD8+CD57+ cell expansion by flow cytometry who were chosen for sequencing. Sequencing used sorted CD4+, CD8+, or CD8+CD57+ T cells (not recorded which) from PBMCs. The receptors come from a human donor with aplastic anemia.

The chain uses TRBV24-1 and TRBJ1-1; the D gene is possibly TRBD1 (5 bases). CDR1 and CDR2 from the germline V gene are KGHDR and SFDVKD. V was trimmed by 2 bases and J by 8 bases, leaving 17 bases between them. This CDR3 has 15 amino acids. This CDR3 reads CATSDSRGSGEEAFF. CDR3 DNA: TGTGCCACCAGTGATTCCCGAGGGTCGGGGGAAGAAGCTTTCTTT.

This clonotype was detected many times. The V call is TRBV6-5, the J call TRBJ2-5; D is unclear. With 2 bases removed from V and 3 bases from J, the gap between germline ends came to 13 bases. Germline V gene sequence: CDR1 MNHEY, CDR2 SVGAGI. This CDR3 has 15 residues. CDR3 region: CASSYHLDGEETQYF. DNA of the CDR3: TGTGCCAGCAGTTACCATCTTGACGGTGAAGAGACCCAGTACTTC.

The J gene is TRBJ2-1, the V gene TRBV11-2; the match to TRBD2 covers 7 bases. Unmatched junction bases numbered 3, after V lost 1 base and J lost 0 bases. The CDR3 length is 16 residues. Germline V gene data show CDR1 as SGHAT and CDR2 as FQNNGV. DNA of the CDR3: TGTGCCAGCAGCTTAGGGGGGGGGAGCTCCTACAATGAGCAGTTCTTC. Amino acid sequence: CASSLGGGSSYNEQFF.

The chain carries TRBV20-1 and TRBJ1-6, with TRBD1 matching 9 bases. This CDR3 contains 13 residues. V dropped 3 bases and J dropped 10; count of bases not matched to a gene: 4. Germline CDR1 is DFQATT and CDR2 is SNEGSKA (reference sequence). The CDR3, as DNA: TGCAGTGCTAGTCCGGGGACAGGGTCACCCCTCCACTTT. It codes for CSASPGTGSPLHF.

By share of the sample, this clonotype is medium-sized. The chain joins TRBV20-1 to TRBJ2-7; either TRBD1 or TRBD2 may fit D (6 bases each). CDR3 size: 13 residues. CDR1 is DFQATT, CDR2 SNEGSKA, per germline (reference sequence). Trimming stripped 3 bases from V and 3 bases from J, with 12 bases between. DNA of the CDR3: TGCAGTGCTAGTAGGGGGGCACACTACGAGCAGTACTTC. Translation gives CSASRGAHYEQYF.

This chain connects TRBV12-3 or TRBV12-4 to TRBJ1-1, with TRBD1 identical over 10 bases. The CDR3 length is 13 residues. J gave up 6 bases and V 5 bases, and 3 bases lay outside the gene matches. The CDR3: CASSLDRGPEAFF. The CDR3 nucleotides are TGTGCCAGCAGTCTAGACAGGGGGCCTGAAGCTTTCTTT.

The chain links TRBV5-5 to TRBJ2-7; D ambiguous. V was cut by 4 bases and J by 7 bases, with 15 bases left in between. The CDR3 extends over 13 amino acids. Germline-derived CDR1 and CDR2 are SGHKS and YYEKEE (reference sequence). CDR3 amino acids: CASSVDSSVEQYF. Here the CDR3 DNA reads TGTGCCAGCAGCGTAGATTCCAGTGTGGAGCAGTACTTC.

V and J are TRBV5-1 and TRBJ1-5, with 7 bases that match TRBD1. CDR1 and CDR2 from the germline V gene are SGHRS and YFSETQ. Losses at the gene ends were 2 bases for V and 4 bases for J; bases not matched to a gene: 3. The CDR3 loop spans 14 amino acids. Here the CDR3 reads CASSFGTANQPQHF. In nucleotides, the CDR3 is TGCGCCAGCAGCTTCGGGACAGCTAATCAGCCCCAGCATTTT.

The J gene is TRBJ1-5, the V gene TRBV10-2, with 8 nucleotides matching TRBD1. V was pared by 8 bases and J by 4 bases, with 4 bases of the junction left unmatched. This CDR3 has 13 residues. The germline V gene has CDR1 WSHSY and CDR2 SAAADI. This CDR3 reads CASATGANQPQHF. CDR3 DNA: TGCGCCAGCGCGACAGGGGCAAATCAGCCCCAGCATTTT.

In this sample, this clonotype turned up a few times. The gene calls are TRBV19 and TRBJ2-2, with 11 bases identical to TRBD1. This CDR3 is built from 14 residues. V lost 10 bases and J lost 5; bases outside the gene matches: 6. Per the germline V gene, CDR1 is LNHDA and CDR2 is SQIVND (reference sequence). This chain's CDR3 is CATDRGRETGELFF. For the CDR3, the DNA is TGTGCCACGGACAGGGGGCGAGAGACCGGGGAGCTGTTTTTT.